This TCR beta chain was retrieved from a study of blood T cell repertoires in COVID-19. Germline values: CDR1 LNHNV, CDR2 YYDKDF (reference sequence). The V and J ends lost 1 base and 0 bases respectively, with 7 bases between them. The length of the CDR3 is 15 residues. The data were produced by immunoSEQ multiplex PCR, yet TCRdb's version contains in-frame clones alone and is incomplete. The sample holds more than 95,000 clones, roughly nine tenths seen once. The TCR sequence derives from a man between 65 and 85 years old who had recovered from COVID-19. This chain joins TRBV15 and TRBJ1-3; D is unresolved. Sequenced: peripheral blood. CDR3 region: CATSRGGSSGNTIYF. The CDR3 DNA is TGTGCCACCAGCAGAGGCGGGAGCTCTGGAAACACCATATATTTT.